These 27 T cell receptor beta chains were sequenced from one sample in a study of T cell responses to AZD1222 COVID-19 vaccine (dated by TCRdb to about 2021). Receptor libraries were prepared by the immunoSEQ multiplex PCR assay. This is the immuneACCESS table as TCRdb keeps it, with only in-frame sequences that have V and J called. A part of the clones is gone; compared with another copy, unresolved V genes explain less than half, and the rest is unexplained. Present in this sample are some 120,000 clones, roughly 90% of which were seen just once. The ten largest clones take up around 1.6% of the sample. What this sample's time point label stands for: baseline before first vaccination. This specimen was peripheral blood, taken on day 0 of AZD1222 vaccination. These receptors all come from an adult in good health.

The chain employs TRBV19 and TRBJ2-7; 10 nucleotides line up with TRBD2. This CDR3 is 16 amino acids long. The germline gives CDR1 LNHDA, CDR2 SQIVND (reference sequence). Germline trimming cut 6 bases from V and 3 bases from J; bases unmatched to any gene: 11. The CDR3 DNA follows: TGTGCCAGTAGCGGGACTAGCGTGGGTAAGATCTACGAGCAGTACTTC. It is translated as CASSGTSVGKIYEQYF.

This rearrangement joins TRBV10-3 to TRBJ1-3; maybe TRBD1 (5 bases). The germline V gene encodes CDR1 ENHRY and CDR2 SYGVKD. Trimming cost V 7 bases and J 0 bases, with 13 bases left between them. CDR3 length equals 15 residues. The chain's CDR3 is CAITPGRLSGNTIYF. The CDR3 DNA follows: TGTGCCATCACCCCGGGACGACTCTCTGGAAACACCATATATTTT.

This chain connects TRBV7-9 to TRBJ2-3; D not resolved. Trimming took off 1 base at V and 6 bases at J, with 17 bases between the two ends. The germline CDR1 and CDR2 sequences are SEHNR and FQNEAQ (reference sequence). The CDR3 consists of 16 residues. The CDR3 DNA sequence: TGTGCCAGCAGCTTAGTGATTTTGGGCGTGGACGATACGCAGTATTTT. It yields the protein CASSLVILGVDDTQYF.

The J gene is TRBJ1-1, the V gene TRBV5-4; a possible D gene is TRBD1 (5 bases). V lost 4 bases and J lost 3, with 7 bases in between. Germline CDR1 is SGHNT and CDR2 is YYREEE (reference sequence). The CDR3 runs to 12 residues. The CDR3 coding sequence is TGTGCCAGCAGCGGCAGGGACACTGAAGCTTTCTTT. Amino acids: CASSGRDTEAFF.

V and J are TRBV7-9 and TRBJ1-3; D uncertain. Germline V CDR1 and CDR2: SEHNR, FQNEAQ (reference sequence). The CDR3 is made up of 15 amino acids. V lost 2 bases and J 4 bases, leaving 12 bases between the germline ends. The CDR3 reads CASSLQGGWGNTIYF. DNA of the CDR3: TGTGCCAGCAGCTTACAAGGAGGGTGGGGAAACACCATATATTTT.

The CDR3 coding sequence is TGTGCCAGCAGCGGGACAGGGCCGACAACTAATGAAAAACTGTTTTTT. Translated, it gives CASSGTGPTTNEKLFF. V and J are TRBV5-4 and TRBJ1-4; 9 bases agree with TRBD1. J lost 0 bases, V lost 4 bases, and 4 bases had no gene match. In germline, CDR1 is SGHNT, CDR2 YYREEE (reference sequence). This CDR3 region has 16 residues.

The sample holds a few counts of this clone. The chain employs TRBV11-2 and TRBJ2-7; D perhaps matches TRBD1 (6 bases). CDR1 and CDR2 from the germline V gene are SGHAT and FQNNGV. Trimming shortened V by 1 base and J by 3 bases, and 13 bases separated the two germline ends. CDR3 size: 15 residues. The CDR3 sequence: CASSLVPGADYEQYF. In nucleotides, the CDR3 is TGTGCCAGCAGCTTAGTTCCAGGGGCGGACTACGAGCAGTACTTC.

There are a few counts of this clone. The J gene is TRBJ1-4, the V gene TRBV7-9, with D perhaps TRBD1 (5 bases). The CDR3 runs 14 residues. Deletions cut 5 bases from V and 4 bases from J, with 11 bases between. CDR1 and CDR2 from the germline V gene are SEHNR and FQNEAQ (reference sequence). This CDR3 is CASSPRQINEKLFF. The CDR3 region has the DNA TGTGCCAGCAGCCCTAGACAGATTAATGAAAAACTGTTTTTT. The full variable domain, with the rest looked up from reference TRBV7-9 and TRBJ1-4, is DTGVSQNPRHKITKRGQNVTFRCDPISEHNRLYWYRQTLGQGPEFLTYFQNEAQLEKSRLLSDRFSAERPKGSFSTLEIQRTEQGDSAMYLCASSPRQINEKLFFGSGTQLSVL.

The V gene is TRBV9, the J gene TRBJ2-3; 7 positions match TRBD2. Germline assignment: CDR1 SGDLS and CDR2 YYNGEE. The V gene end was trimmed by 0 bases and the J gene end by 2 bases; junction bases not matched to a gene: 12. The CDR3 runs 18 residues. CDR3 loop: CASSVAWGRDYFTDTQYF. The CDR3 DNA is TGTGCCAGCAGCGTAGCTTGGGGAAGGGACTACTTCACAGATACGCAGTATTTT.

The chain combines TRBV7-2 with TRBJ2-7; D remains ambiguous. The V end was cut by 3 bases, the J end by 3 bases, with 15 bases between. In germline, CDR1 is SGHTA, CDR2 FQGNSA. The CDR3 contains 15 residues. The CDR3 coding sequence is TGTGCCAGCAGCTTCGCCGGGCAGTTGGGCTACGAGCAGTACTTC. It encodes CASSFAGQLGYEQYF.

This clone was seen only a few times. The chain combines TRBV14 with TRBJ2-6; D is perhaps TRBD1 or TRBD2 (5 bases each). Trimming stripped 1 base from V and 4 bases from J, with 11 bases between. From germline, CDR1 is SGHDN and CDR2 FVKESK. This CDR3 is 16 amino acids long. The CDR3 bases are TGTGCCAGCAGCCAAGTGATTGGGGGAGGGGCCAACGTCCTGACTTTC. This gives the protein CASSQVIGGGANVLTF.

The CDR3 coding sequence is TGCGCCAGCACAAGAGGGGACTTCAACACAGATACGCAGTATTTT. As protein: CASTRGDFNTDTQYF. The chain employs TRBV5-1 and TRBJ2-3, with D perhaps matching TRBD2 (6 bases). The V gene's germline CDR1 is SGHRS and CDR2 YFSETQ. This CDR3 is built from 15 residues. Trimming removed 6 bases from V and 2 bases from J, with 16 bases in between. Complete variable domain (other parts from reference TRBV5-1 and TRBJ2-3): KAGVTQTPRYLIKTRGQQVTLSCSPISGHRSVSWYQQTPGQGLQFLFEYFSETQRNKGNFPGRFSGRQFSNSRSEMNVSTLELGDSALYLCASTRGDFNTDTQYFGPGTRLTVL.

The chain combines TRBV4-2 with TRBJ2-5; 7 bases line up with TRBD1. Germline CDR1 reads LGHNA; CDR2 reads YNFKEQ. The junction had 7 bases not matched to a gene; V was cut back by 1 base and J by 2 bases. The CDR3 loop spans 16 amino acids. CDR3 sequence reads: CASSQVLLGQQETQYF. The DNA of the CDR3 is TGTGCCAGCAGCCAAGTGCTTTTGGGACAGCAAGAGACCCAGTACTTC.

The CDR3 sequence is CASKENAKGYTF. In DNA form, the CDR3 reads TGTGCCAGCAAAGAGAATGCGAAAGGCTACACCTTC. The chain employs TRBV2 and TRBJ1-2; no firm D call. Germline loops: CDR1 SNHLY, CDR2 FYNNEI. There are 12 residues in the CDR3. V dropped 7 bases and J dropped 8 bases, with 14 bases sitting between them.

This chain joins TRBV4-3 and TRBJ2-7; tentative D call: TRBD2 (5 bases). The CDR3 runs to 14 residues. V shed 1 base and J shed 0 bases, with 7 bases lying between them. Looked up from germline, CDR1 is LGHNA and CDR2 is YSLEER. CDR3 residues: CASSQATNSYEQYF. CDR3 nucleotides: TGCGCCAGCAGCCAAGCGACTAACTCCTACGAGCAGTACTTC.

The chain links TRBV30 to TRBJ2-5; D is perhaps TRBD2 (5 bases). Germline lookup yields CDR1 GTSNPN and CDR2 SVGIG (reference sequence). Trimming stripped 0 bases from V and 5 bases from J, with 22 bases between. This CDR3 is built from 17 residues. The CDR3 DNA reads TGTGCCTGGAGTGTACAAGGCTTTTTGACGGGGTATGAGACCCAGTACTTC. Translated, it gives CAWSVQGFLTGYETQYF.

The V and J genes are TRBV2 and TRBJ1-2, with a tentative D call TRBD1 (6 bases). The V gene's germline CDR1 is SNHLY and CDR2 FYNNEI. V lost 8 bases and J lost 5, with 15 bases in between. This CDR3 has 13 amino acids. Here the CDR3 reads CASVDSAPYGYTF. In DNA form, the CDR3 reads TGTGCCAGCGTGGACAGCGCACCGTATGGCTACACCTTC. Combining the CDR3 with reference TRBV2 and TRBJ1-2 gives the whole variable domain EPEVTQTPSHQVTQMGQEVILRCVPISNHLYFYWYRQILGQKVEFLVSFYNNEISEKSEIFDDQFSVERPDGSNFTLKIRSTKLEDSAMYFCASVDSAPYGYTFGSGTRLTVV.

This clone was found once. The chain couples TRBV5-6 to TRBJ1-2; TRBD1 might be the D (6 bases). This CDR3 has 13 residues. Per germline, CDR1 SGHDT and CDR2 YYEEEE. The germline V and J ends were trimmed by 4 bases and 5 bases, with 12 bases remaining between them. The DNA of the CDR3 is TGTGCCAGCAGCCGCAGGGGTCGTTATGGCTACACCTTC. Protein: CASSRRGRYGYTF.

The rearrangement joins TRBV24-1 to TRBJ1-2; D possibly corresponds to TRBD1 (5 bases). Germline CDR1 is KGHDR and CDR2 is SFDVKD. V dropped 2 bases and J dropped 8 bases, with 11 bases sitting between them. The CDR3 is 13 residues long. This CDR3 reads CATSDSGVSGYTF. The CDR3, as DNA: TGTGCCACCAGTGATTCGGGGGTAAGCGGCTACACCTTC.

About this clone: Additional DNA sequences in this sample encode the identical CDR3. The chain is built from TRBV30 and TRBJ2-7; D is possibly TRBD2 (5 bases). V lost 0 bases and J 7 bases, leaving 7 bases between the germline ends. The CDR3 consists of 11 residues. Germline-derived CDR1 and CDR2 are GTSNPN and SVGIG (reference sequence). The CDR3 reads CAWSVGGEQYF. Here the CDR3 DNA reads TGTGCCTGGAGTGTAGGCGGGGAGCAGTACTTC.

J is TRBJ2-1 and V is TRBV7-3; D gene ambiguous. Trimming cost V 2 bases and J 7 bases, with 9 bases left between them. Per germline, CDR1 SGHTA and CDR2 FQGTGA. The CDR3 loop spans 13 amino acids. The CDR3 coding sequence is TGTGCCAGCAGCTTAGGGTCGAGGAATGAGCAGTTCTTC. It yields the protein CASSLGSRNEQFF.

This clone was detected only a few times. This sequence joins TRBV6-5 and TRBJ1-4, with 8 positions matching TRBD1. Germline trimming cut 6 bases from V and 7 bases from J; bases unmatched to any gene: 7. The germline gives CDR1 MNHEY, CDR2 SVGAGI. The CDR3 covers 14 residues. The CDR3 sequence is CASRKQGAVEKLFF. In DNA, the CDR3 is TGTGCCAGCAGGAAGCAGGGGGCGGTTGAAAAACTGTTTTTT.

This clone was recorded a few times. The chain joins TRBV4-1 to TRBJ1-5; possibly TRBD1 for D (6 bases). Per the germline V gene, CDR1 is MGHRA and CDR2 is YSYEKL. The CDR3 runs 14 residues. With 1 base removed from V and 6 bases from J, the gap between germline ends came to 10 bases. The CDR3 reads CASSQAQGLQPQHF. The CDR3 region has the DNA TGCGCCAGCAGCCAAGCACAGGGACTTCAGCCCCAGCATTTT.

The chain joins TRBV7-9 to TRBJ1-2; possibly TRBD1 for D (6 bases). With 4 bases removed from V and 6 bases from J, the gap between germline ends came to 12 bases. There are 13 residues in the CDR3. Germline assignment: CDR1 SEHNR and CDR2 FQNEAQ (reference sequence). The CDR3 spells CASSSGGANGYTF. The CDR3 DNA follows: TGTGCCAGCAGCTCCGGGGGGGCCAATGGCTACACCTTC.

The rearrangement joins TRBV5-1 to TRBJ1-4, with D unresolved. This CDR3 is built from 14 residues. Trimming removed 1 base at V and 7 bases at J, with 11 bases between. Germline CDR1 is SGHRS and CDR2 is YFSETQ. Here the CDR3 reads CASSLTPPGEKLFF. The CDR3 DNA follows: TGCGCCAGCAGCTTGACCCCGCCGGGTGAAAAACTGTTTTTT.

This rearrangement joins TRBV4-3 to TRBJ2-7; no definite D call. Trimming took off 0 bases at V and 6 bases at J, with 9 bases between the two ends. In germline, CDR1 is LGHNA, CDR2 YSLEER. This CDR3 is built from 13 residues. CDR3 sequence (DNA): TGCGCCAGCAGCCAAGATCCAATGGGCGAGCAGTACTTC. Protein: CASSQDPMGEQYF.

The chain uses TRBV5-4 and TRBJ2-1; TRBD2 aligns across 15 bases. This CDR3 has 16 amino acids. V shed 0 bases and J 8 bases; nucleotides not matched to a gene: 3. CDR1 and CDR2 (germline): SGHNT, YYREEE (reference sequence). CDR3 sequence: CASSLGTSGGVYEQFF. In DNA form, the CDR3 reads TGTGCCAGCAGCTTGGGGACTAGCGGGGGGGTCTATGAGCAGTTCTTC. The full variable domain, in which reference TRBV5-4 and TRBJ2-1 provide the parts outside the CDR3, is ETGVTQSPTHLIKTRGQQVTLRCSSQSGHNTVSWYQQALGQGPQFIFQYYREEENGRGNFPPRFSGLQFPNYSSELNVNALELDDSALYLCASSLGTSGGVYEQFFGPGTRLTVL.